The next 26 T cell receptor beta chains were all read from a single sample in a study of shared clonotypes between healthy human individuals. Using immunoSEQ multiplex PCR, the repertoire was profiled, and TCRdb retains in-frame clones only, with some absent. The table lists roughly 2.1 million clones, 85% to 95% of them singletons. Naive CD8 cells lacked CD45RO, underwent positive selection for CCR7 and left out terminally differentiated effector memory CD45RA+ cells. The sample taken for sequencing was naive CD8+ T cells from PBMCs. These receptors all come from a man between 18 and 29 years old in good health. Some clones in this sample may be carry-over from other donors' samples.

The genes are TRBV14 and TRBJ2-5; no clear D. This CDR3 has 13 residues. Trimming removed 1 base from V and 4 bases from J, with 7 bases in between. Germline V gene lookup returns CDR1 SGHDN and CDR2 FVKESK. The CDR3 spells CASSQGVGETQYF. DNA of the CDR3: TGTGCCAGCAGCCAAGGGGTGGGAGAGACCCAGTACTTC.

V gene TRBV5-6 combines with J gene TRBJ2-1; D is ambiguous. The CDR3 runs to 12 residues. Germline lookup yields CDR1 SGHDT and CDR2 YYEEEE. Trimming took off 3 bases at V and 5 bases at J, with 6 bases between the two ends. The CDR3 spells CASSWLDNEQFF. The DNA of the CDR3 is TGTGCCAGCAGCTGGTTAGACAATGAGCAGTTCTTC.

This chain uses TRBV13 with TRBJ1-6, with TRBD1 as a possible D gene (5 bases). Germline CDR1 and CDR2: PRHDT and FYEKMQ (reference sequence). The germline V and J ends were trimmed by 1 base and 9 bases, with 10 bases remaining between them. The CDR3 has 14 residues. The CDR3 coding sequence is TGTGCCAGCAGCTTAGCGTCAGGGTCTTCACCCCTCCACTTT. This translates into CASSLASGSSPLHF.

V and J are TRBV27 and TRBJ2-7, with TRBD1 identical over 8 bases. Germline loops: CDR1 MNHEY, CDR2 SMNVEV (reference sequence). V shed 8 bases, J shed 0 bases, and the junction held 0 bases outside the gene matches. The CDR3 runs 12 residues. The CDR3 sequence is CASQGASYEQYF. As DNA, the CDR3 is TGTGCCAGCCAGGGGGCCTCCTACGAGCAGTACTTC.

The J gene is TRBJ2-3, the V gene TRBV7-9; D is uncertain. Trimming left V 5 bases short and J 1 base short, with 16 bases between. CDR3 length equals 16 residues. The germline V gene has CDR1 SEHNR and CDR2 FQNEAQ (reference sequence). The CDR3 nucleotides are TGTGCCAGCAGCCCCATGGTTAGCCCAGGCACAGATACGCAGTATTTT. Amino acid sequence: CASSPMVSPGTDTQYF.

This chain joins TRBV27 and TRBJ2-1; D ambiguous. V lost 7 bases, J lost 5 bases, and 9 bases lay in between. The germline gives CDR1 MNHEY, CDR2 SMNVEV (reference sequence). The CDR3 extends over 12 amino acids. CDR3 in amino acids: CASTSKNNEQFF. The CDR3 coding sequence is TGTGCCAGCACCTCTAAAAACAATGAGCAGTTCTTC.

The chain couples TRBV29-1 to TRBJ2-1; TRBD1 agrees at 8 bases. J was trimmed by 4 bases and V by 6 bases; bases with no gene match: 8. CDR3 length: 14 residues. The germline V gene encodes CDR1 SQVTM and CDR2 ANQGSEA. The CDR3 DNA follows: TGCAGCGTGGGCCGACAGGGGATATACAATGAGCAGTTCTTC. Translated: CSVGRQGIYNEQFF.

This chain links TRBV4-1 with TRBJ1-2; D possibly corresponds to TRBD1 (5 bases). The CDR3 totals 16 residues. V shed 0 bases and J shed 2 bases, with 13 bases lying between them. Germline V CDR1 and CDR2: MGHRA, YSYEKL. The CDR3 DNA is TGCGCCAGCAGCCAAGAGAAGACAGTAATCAACTATGGCTACACCTTC. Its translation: CASSQEKTVINYGYTF.

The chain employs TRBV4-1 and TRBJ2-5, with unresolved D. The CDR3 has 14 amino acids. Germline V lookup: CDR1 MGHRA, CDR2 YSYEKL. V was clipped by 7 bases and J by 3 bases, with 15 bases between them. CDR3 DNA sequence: TGCGCCAGCAAGGCGATGGGATTTGAAGAGACCCAGTACTTC. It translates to CASKAMGFEETQYF.

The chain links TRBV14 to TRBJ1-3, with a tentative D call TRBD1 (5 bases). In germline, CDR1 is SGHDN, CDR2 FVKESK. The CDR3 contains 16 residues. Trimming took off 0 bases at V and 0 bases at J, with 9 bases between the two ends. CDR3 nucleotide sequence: TGTGCCAGCAGCCAAGACCTAACAGGCTCTGGAAACACCATATATTTT. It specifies CASSQDLTGSGNTIYF.

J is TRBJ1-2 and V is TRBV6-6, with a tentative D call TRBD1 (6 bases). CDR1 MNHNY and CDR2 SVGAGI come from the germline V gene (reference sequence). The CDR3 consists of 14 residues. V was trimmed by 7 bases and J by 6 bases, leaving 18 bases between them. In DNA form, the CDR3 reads TGTGCCAGCATCCTCAACTCAGGGGAGGATGGCTACACCTTC. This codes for CASILNSGEDGYTF.

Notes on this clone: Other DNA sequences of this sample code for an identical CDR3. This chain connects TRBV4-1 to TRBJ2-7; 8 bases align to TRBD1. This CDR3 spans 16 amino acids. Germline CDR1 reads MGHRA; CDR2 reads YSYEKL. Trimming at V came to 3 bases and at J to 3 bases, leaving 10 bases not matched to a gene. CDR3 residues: CASSQRTGTGLYEQYF. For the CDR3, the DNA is TGCGCCAGCAGCCAGAGAACCGGGACAGGCCTCTACGAGCAGTACTTC.

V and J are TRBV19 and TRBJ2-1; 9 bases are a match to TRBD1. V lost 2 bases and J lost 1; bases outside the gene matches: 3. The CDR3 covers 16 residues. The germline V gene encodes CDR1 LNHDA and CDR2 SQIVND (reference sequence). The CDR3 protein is CASSILGTGSYNEQFF. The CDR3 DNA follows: TGTGCCAGTAGTATATTGGGGACAGGGTCCTACAATGAGCAGTTCTTC.

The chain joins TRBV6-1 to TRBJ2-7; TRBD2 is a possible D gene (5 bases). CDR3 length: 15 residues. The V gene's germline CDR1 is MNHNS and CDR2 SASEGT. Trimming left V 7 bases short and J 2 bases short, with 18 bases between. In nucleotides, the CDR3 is TGTGCCAGCATTATACGGGGAGCCAATGCCTACGAGCAGTACTTC. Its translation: CASIIRGANAYEQYF.

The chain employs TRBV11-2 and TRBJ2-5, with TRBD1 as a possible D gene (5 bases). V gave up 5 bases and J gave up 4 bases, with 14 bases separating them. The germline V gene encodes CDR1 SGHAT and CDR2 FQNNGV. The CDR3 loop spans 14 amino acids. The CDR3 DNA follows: TGTGCCAGCAGCCCCCCCAGGGCATTAGAGACCCAGTACTTC. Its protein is CASSPPRALETQYF.

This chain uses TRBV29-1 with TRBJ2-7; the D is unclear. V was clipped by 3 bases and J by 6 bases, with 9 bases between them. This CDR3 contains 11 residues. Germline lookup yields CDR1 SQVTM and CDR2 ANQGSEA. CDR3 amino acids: CSVDWTGEQYF. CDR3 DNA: TGCAGCGTTGATTGGACGGGCGAGCAGTACTTC.

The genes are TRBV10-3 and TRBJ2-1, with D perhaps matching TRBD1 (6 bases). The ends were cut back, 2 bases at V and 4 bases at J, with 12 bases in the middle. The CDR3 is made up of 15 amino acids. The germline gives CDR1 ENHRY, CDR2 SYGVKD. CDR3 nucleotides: TGTGCCATCAGTGAGAGATCAGGGGTGTACAATGAGCAGTTCTTC. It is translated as CAISERSGVYNEQFF.

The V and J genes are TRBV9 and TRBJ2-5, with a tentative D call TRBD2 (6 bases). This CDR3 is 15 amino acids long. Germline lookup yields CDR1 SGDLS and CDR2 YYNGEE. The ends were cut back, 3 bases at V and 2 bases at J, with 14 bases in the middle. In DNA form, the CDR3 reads TGTGCCAGCAGCGGCCGGGACTTGTCACAAGAGACCCAGTACTTC. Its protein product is CASSGRDLSQETQYF. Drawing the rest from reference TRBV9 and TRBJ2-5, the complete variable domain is DSGVTQTPKHLITATGQRVTLRCSPRSGDLSVYWYQQSLDQGLQFLIQYYNGEERAKGNILERFSAQQFPDLHSELNLSSLELGDSALYFCASSGRDLSQETQYFGPGTRLLVL.

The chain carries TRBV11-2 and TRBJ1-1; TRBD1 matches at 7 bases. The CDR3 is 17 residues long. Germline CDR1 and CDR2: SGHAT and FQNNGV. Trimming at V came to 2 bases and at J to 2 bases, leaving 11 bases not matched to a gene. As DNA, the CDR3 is TGTGCCAGCAGCTTATCCTTCCCCGGGACAGAAAACACTGAAGCTTTCTTT. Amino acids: CASSLSFPGTENTEAFF.

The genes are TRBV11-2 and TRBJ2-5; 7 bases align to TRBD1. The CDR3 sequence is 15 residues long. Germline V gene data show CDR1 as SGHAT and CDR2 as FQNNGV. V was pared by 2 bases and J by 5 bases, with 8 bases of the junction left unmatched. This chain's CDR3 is CASSLITGAEETQYF. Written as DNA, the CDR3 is TGTGCCAGCAGCTTAATTACAGGGGCGGAGGAGACCCAGTACTTC.

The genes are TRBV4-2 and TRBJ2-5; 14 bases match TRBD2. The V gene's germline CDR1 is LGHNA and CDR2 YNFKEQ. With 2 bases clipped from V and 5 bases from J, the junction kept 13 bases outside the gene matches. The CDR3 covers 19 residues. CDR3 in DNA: TGTGCCAGCAGCCAAAGCTTTATGGGACTAGCGGGAGTAGGTGAGACCCAGTACTTC. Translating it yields CASSQSFMGLAGVGETQYF.

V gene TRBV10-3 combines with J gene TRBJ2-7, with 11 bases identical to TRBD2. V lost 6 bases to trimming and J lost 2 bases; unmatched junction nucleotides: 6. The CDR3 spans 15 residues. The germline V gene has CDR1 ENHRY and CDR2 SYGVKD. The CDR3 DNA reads TGTGCCATCAGAGGGGGACTAGCGGAACCCTACGAGCAGTACTTC. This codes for CAIRGGLAEPYEQYF.

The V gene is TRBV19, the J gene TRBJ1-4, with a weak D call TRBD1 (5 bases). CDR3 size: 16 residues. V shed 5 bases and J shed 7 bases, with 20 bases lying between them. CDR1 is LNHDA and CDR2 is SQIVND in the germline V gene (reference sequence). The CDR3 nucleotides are TGTGCCAGTAGTGTAAGACCCAGGGAGTTGGGTGAAAAACTGTTTTTT. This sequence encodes CASSVRPRELGEKLFF.

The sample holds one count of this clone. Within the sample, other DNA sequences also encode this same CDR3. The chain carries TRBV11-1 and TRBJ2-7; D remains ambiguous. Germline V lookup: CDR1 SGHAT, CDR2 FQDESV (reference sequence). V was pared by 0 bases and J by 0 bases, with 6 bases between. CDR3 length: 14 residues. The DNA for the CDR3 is TGTGCCAGCAGCTTAGCGGGAAGCTCCTACGAGCAGTACTTC. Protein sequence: CASSLAGSSYEQYF.

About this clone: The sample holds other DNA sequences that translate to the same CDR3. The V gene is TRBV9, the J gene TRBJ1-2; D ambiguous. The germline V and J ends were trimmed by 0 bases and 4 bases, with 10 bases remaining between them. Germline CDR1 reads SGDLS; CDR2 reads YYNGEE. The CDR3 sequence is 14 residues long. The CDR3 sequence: CASSVGGQLYGYTF. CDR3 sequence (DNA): TGTGCCAGCAGCGTAGGAGGGCAGCTCTATGGCTACACCTTC.

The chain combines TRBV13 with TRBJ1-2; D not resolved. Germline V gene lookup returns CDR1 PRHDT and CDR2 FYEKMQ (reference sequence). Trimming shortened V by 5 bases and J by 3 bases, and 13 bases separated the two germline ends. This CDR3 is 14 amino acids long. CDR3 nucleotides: TGTGCCAGCAGCCCTCCTTTGATTTACTATGGCTACACCTTC. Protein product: CASSPPLIYYGYTF.